This TCR beta chain was sequenced in a study of cytomegalovirus exposure and HLA in healthy donors. V was clipped by 5 bases and J by 4 bases, with 9 bases between them. The CDR3 is 14 residues long. Germline V gene data show CDR1 as MNHNY and CDR2 as SVGAGI (reference sequence). Sequencing was performed with immunoSEQ multiplex PCR; in TCRdb, only in-frame clones are kept and a portion is missing. The sample yields 220,000 or so clones, approximately 88% seen once. Sequenced material: PBMCs. J is TRBJ2-6 and V is TRBV6-6; D ambiguous. The source of this sequence is a woman in her twenties or thirties in good health and CMV-seropositive. The CDR3: CASSEARGANVLTF. In DNA form, the CDR3 reads TGTGCCAGCAGTGAGGCCAGGGGGGCCAACGTCCTGACTTTC.